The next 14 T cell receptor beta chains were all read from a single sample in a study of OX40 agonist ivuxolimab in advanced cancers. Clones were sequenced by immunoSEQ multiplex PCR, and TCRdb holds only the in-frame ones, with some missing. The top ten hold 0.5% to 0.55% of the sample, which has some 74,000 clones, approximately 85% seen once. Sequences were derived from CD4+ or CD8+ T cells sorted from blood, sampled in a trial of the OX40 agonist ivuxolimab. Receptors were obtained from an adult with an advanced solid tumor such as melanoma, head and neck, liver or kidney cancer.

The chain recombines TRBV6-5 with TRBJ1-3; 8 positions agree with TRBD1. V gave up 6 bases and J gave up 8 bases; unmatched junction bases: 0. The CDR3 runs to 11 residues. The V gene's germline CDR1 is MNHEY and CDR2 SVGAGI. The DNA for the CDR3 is TGTGCCAGCAGGACAGGGGACACCATATATTTT. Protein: CASRTGDTIYF.

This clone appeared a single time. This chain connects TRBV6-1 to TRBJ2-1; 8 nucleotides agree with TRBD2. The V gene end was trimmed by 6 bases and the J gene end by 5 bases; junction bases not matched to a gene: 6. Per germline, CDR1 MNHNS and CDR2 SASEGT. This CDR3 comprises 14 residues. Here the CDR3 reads CASRKSGGDNEQFF. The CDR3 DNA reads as TGTGCCAGCAGAAAATCGGGAGGGGACAATGAGCAGTTCTTC.

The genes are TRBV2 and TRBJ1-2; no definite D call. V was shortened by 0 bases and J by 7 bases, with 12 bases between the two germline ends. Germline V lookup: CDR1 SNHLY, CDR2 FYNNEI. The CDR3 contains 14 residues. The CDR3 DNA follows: TGTGCCAGCAGTGAAGCGACCCCTCGGGGTGGCTACACCTTC. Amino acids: CASSEATPRGGYTF.

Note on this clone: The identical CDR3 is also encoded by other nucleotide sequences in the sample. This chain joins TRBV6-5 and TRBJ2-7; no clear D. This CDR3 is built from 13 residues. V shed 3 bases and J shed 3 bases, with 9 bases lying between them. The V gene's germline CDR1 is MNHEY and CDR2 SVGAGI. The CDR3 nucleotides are TGTGCCAGCAGTTATGAGGAAGACTACGAGCAGTACTTC. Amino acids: CASSYEEDYEQYF.

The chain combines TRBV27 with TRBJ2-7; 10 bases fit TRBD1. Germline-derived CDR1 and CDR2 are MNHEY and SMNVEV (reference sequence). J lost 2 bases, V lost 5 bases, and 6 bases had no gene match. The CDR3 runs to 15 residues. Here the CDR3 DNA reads TGTGCCAGCAGTCCTTACGGGACAGGGGCCTACGAGCAGTACTTC. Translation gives CASSPYGTGAYEQYF.

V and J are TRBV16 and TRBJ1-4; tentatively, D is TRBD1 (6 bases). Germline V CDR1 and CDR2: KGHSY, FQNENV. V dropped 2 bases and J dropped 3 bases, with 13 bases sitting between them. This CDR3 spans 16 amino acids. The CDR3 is CASSQQTGTPNEKLFF. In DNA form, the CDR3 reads TGTGCCAGCAGCCAACAAACCGGGACACCTAATGAAAAACTGTTTTTT.

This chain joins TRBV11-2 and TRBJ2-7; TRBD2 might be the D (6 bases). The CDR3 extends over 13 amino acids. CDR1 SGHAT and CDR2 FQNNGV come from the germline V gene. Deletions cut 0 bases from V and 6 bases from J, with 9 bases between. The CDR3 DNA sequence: TGTGCCAGCAGCTTAGATATGGGGGGCGAGCAGTACTTC. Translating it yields CASSLDMGGEQYF.

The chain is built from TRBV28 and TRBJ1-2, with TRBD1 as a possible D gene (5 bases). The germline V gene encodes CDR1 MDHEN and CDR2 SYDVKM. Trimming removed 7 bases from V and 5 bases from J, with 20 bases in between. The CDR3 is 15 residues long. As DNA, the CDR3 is TGTGCCAGCACTCCGCCCCACCTAGGACAATATGGCTACACCTTC. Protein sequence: CASTPPHLGQYGYTF.

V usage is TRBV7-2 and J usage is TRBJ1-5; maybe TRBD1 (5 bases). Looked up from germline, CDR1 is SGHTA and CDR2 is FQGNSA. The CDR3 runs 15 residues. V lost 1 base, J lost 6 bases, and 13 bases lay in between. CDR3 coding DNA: TGTGCCAGCAGCTTAGTTTCCCAGGGCGGTCAGCCCCAGCATTTT. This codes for CASSLVSQGGQPQHF.

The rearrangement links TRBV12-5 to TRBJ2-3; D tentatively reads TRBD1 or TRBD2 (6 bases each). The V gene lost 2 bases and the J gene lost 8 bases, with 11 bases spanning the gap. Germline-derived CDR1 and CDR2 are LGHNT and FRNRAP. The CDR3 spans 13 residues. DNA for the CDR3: TGTGCTAGTGGTTTGCGGGGGCTGAGTACGCAGTATTTT. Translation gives CASGLRGLSTQYF. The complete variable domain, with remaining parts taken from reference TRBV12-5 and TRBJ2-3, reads DARVTQTPRHKVTEMGQEVTMRCQPILGHNTVFWYRQTMMQGLELLAYFRNRAPLDDSGMPKDRFSAEMPDATLATLKIQPSEPRDSAVYFCASGLRGLSTQYFGPGTRLTVL.

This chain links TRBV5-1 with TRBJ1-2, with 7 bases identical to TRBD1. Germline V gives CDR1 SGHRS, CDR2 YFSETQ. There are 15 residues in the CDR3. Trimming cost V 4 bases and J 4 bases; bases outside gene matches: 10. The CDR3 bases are TGCGCCAGCAGCCCTACCCAGGGGGGGGCCTATGGCTACACCTTC. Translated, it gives CASSPTQGGAYGYTF.

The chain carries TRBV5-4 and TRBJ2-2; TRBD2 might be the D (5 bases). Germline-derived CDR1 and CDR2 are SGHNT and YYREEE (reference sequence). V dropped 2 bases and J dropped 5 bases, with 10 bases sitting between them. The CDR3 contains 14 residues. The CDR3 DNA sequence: TGTGCCAGCAGCTTCGGGATATCTACCGGGGAGCTGTTTTTT. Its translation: CASSFGISTGELFF.

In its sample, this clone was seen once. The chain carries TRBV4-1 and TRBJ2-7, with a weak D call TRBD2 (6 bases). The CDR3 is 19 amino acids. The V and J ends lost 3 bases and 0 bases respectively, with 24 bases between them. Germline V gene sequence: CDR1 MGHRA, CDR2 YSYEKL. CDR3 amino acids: CASSHYPAVAEIRSYEQYF. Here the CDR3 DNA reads TGCGCCAGCAGCCATTACCCTGCGGTAGCGGAAATCCGCTCCTACGAGCAGTACTTC.

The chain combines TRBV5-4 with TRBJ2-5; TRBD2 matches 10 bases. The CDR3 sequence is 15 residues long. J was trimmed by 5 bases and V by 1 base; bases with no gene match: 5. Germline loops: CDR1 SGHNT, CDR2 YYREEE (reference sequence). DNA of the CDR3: TGTGCCAGCAGCTTGAGGCTAGCGGGAGACGAGACCCAGTACTTC. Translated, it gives CASSLRLAGDETQYF.